This T cell receptor beta chain was sequenced during a study of blood T cell repertoires in COVID-19 (TCRdb year 2020). Regarding the complete study: Samples covering the acute and convalescent phases of COVID-19 were provided by collaborators in the United States, Italy and Spain. A freely available public database, intended as a resource for researchers studying the immune response to SARS-CoV-2, is where the repertoires were released. The dataset comprised deeply sampled blood TCRbeta repertoires from subjects exposed to, actively infected with, or recovered from COVID-19. Where HLA class I and class II types were available, the types were taken from metadata supplied by the sample provider, not from assay-based typing. The sample metadata nearly always contained a de-identified subject ID, COVID-19 status, age in years and sex. The prospective study material was composed of cDNA or gDNA derived from T cells, B-cell-depleted T cells, or PBMCs. The samples were drawn from two sources: the first 160 participants of the ongoing ImmuneRACE study, and some 1,300 subjects contributed by 6 global collaborators.

The immunoSEQ Assay, a bias-controlled multiplex PCR, was used to amplify TCRbeta CDR3 regions from genomic DNA. In the paper's pipeline: The number of nucleated cells in each sample was estimated from the amplification of reference gene primers within the assay. To quantify the absolute abundance of each unique TCRbeta CDR3 rearrangement, sequence reads were collapsed and filtered. Productive Simpson clonality was computed per sample as the square root of Simpson's diversity index over productive rearrangements. This is the immuneACCESS table as TCRdb keeps it, with only in-frame sequences that have V and J called. A part of the clones is gone; compared with another copy, unresolved V genes explain less than half, and the rest is unexplained. V, J and clone size are taken as reported in that table, and D and trimming were inferred from the DNA itself. The sample contains roughly 160,000 clones, about 85% of them found a single time. The ten largest clones represent less than 8% of the sample.

For CDR1 and CDR2, the germline V gene lists KGHSH and LQKENI. Its CDR3 holds 14 amino acids, cysteine through phenylalanine. Just the 42-base CDR3 DNA is kept, in frame starting at base 1. V is cut by 6 bases and J by 5 bases, and the space between the germline ends is 13 bases. Study-wide conclusions, independent of this receptor: Clinical and demographic metadata were provided uncurated, with the amount varying by source and participant.

On this clone: Its antigen specificity is not known. No base quality information exists; no much larger clone differs at one position.

One collaborating source in Seattle enrolled patients during active infection and followed them longitudinally through the course of disease. Whole blood was collected in K2EDTA tubes by collaborating institutions according to the institutions' own protocols. For TCRbeta analysis, collaborators shipped samples in one of three forms: frozen whole blood, isolated PBMCs, or DNA extracted from either of those sample types. The chain links TRBV18 with TRBJ2-2; the D gene is unclear. The receptor's source is a man older than 75 with COVID-19, enrolled during active disease. Sequenced: peripheral blood. The nucleotide sequence is TGTGCCAGCTCGTCTTTGCCAGATACCGGGGAGCTGTTTTTT. This sequence encodes CASSSLPDTGELFF.